This paragraph covers one TCR beta chain sequence. Its antigen is currently unknown. As to time point: week 5, during vaccination. Each dose of the vaccine consisted of 300 ug of mutant IDH1 20-mer peptide, with topical imiquimod. The sample belongs to a study of a mutant IDH1 vaccine in newly diagnosed glioma. Overall study context: Of treated patients, approximately 62% were men and approximately 40% women, averaging around 40 years.

CDR3 size: 12 residues. V dropped 8 bases and J dropped 13 bases, with 15 bases sitting between them. Germline V gene data show CDR1 as ENHRY and CDR2 as SYGVKD. Using immunoSEQ multiplex PCR, the repertoire was profiled, and TCRdb retains in-frame clones only, with some absent. The sample lists about 83,000 clones; 90% to 95% were seen once. Whole-study results and caveats: Immune responses arising from the vaccine appeared in around 92% of patients. Variations in leading peripheral T cell clonotypes appeared to have no connection with pseudoprogression.

V and J are TRBV10-3 and TRBJ1-6; TRBD1 might be the D (5 bases). This clonotype originated in a woman aged 45 to 65 with glioma. The sequencing here drew on PBMCs, taken from a glioma patient whose treatment included an IDH1 peptide vaccine. This CDR3 reads CAISVSGAPLHF. CDR3 bases: TGTGCCATCTCCGTTAGCGGGGCGCCCCTCCACTTT.